This TCR beta chain was captured by sequencing in a study of T cell repertoires in cytomegalovirus infection. Overall study: From public TCR beta signatures came an indication of both CMV infection and matching HLA type. The study's findings and limits: CMV carriers with the relevant HLA were identified by cumulative public TCR beta family frequency. CMV-specific TCR beta clonotypes restricted by HLA-C dominated the ex vivo response.

This clonotype was seen ten or more times. Its antigen is unidentified. The V gene end was trimmed by 8 bases and the J gene end by 6 bases; junction bases not matched to a gene: 6. There are 14 residues in the CDR3. TCRdb analysed the reads with MiXCR anew, one entry per CDR3 protein. The table has around 310,000 distinct CDR3 sequences, 15% to 20% seen once. This rearrangement joins TRBV12-3 or TRBV12-4 to TRBJ1-6, with 8 bases lining up with TRBD1. Sequences were obtained from PBMCs. The TCR was taken from a human donor in good health (CMV status not recorded). Some clones in this sample may be carry-over from other donors' samples. CDR3 amino acids: CASSPQGANSPLHF. DNA for the CDR3: TGTGCCAGCTCTCCCCAGGGGGCTAATTCACCCCTCCACTTT.